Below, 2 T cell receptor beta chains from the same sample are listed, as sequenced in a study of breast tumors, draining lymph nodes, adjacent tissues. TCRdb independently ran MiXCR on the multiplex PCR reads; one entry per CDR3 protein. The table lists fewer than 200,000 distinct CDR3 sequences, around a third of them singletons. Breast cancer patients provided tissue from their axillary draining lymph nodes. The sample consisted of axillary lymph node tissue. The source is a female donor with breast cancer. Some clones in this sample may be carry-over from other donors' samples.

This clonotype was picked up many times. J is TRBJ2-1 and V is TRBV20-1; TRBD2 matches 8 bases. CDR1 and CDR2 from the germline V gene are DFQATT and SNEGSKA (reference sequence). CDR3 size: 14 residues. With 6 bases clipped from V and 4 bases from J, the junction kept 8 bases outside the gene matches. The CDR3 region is CSAGAGVGYNEQFF. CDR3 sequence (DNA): TGCAGTGCAGGAGCGGGAGTCGGGTACAATGAGCAGTTCTTC.

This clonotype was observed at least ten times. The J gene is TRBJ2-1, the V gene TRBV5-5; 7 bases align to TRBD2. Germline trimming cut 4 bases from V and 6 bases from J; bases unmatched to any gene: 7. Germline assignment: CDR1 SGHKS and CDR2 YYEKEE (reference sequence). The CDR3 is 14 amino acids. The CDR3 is CASSTGGGVNEQFF. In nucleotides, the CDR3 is TGTGCCAGCAGCACGGGAGGCGGGGTCAATGAGCAGTTCTTC.